This T cell receptor beta chain was documented in a study of blood T cell repertoires in COVID-19. Across the whole study: The United States, Italy and Spain provided the acute and convalescent COVID-19 samples.

Germline CDR1 reads SGHRS; CDR2 reads YFSETQ. The V segment lost 2 bases and the J segment 1 base; nucleotides outside the gene matches: 15. The CDR3 covers 21 residues. Original handling: Estimated nucleated cell counts came from reference gene primer amplification. The data were produced by immunoSEQ multiplex PCR, yet TCRdb's version contains in-frame clones alone and is incomplete. D and trimming were read from the DNA, whereas the V and J calls and clone size are those reported in that table. The table has almost 250,000 clones, more than 75% seen once. The clonotype was recovered from a woman aged 55 to 70 who had recovered from COVID-19. This rearrangement joins TRBV5-1 to TRBJ2-2; 12 positions agree with TRBD1. Material: peripheral blood. The CDR3 region is CASSFKAAGTGGAVNTGELFF. For the CDR3, the DNA is TGCGCCAGCAGCTTTAAGGCGGCCGGGACAGGGGGCGCCGTGAACACCGGGGAGCTGTTTTTT.